This TCR beta chain was identified during a study of shared clonotypes between healthy human individuals. Overall study: The study drew on a couple of women and a few men aged 18 to 49 as donors.

All donors qualified as healthy HIV-negative adults and had experienced no recent acute infections or vaccinations. This clone was recorded once. Profiling relied on immunoSEQ multiplex PCR, and the TCRdb table lists in-frame clones only, not all of them. The sample shows some 1.1 million clones, approximately 80% of them seen only once. V was pared by 5 bases and J by 5 bases, with 13 bases between. CDR1 SGHVS and CDR2 FQNEAQ come from the germline V gene. The length of the CDR3 is 14 residues. The receptor was derived from a young man in good health. Some clones in this sample may be carry-over from other donors' samples. The sample comprised memory CD4+ T cells from PBMCs. Described subset: CD45RA-negative fraction. The genes are TRBV7-8 and TRBJ1-5; D is undetermined. DNA of the CDR3: TGTGCCAGCAGCCCGGGTCTCATAGATCAGCCCCAGCATTTT. Protein: CASSPGLIDQPQHF.